The clone carrying this T cell receptor beta chain was observed a few times. Antigen specificity is unknown. The data were taken from a study of T-cell reconstitution after alpha-beta-depleted transplantation in children. The study, taken as a whole, reports: The origin of high day-60 TCRbeta diversity in some patients lay in surviving recipient T cells and thymic progenitors. Several hundred rapidly expanded clones from non-depleted graft cells reportedly supplied alpha-beta T cells about two months post-transplant. Among T cells one year after transplant, newly produced cells accounted for most counts and diversity.

This CDR3 has 12 residues. Germline CDR1 and CDR2: DFQATT and SNEGSKA (reference sequence). Using unique molecular identifiers, the investigators prepared the TCRbeta library. TCRdb itself ran the PCR reads through MiXCR, one entry per CDR3 protein. The table records 250,000 to 400,000 distinct CDR3 sequences, approximately 23% of them present only once. The sequence was obtained from a male patient younger than 18 who had a stem cell transplant for acute lymphoblastic leukemia, so the T cells may come from the graft donor. Sample: PBMCs, mostly from graft donor cells, taken 180 days after TCRalphabeta/CD19-depleted stem cell transplant. The J gene is TRBJ2-1, the V gene TRBV20-1, with a possible D match to TRBD2 (6 bases). CDR3 sequence reads: CSGGYGYNEQFF. The CDR3 DNA reads TGCTCCGGGGGATATGGTTACAATGAGCAGTTCTTC.